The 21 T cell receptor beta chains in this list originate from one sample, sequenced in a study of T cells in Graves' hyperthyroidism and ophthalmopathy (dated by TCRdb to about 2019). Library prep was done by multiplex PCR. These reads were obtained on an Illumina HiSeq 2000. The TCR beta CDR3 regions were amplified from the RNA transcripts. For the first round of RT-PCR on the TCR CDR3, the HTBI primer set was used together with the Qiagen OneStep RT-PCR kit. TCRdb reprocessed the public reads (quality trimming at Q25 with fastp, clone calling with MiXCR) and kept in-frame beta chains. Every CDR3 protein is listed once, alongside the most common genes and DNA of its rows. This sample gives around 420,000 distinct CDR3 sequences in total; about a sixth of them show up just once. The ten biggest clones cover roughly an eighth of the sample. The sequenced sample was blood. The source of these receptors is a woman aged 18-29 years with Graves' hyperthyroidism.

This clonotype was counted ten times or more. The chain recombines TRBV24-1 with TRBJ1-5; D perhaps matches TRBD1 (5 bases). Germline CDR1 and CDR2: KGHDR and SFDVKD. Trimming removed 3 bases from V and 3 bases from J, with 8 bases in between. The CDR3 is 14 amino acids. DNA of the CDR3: TGTGCCACCAGTGATACAGGATTCAATCAGCCCCAGCATTTT. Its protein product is CATSDTGFNQPQHF.

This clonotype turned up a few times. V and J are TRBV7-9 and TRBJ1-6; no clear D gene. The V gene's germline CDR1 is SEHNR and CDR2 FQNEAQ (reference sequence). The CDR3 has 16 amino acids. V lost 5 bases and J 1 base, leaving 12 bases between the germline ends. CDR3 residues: CASSHLSGSYNSPLHF. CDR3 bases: TGTGCCAGCAGCCACCTCTCGGGTTCCTATAATTCACCCCTCCACTTT.

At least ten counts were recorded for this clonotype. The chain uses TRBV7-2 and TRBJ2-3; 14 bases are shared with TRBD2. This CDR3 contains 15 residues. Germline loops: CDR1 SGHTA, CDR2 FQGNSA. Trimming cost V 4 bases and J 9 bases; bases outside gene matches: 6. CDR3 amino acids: CASSSGTSGGRTQYF. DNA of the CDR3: TGTGCCAGCAGCTCAGGGACTAGCGGGGGTCGAACGCAGTATTTT.

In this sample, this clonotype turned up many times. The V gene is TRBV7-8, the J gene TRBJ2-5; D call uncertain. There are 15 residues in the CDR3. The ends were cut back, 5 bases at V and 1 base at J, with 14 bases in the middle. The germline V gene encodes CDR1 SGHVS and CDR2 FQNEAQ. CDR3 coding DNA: TGTGCCAGCAGCCCTGGATTGGGTCCCCAAGAGACCCAGTACTTC. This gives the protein CASSPGLGPQETQYF.

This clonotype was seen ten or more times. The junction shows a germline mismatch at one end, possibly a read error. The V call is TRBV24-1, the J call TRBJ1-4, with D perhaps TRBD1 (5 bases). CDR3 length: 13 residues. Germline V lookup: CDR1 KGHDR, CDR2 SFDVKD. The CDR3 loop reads CATSDLQGEELFF. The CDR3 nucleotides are TGTGCCACCAGTGATTTGCAGGGTGAAGAACTGTTTTTT.

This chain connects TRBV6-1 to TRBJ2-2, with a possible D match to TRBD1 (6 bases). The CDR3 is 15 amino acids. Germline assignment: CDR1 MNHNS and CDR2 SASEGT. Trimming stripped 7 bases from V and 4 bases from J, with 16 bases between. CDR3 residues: CASTSRGGGTGELFF. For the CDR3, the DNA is TGTGCCAGCACCTCCAGGGGCGGCGGCACCGGGGAGCTGTTTTTT.

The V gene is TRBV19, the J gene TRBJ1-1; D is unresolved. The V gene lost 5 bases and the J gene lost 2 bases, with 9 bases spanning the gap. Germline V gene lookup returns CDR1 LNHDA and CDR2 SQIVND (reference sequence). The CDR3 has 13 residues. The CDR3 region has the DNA TGTGCCAGTAGTGATAAACGAAACACTGAAGCTTTCTTT. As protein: CASSDKRNTEAFF.

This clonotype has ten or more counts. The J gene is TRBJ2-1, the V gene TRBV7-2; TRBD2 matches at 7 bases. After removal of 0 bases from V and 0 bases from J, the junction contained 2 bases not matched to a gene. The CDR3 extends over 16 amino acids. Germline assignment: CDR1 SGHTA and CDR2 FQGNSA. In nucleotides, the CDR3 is TGTGCCAGCAGCTTAGCCGCTAGCGGCTCCTACAATGAGCAGTTCTTC. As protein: CASSLAASGSYNEQFF.

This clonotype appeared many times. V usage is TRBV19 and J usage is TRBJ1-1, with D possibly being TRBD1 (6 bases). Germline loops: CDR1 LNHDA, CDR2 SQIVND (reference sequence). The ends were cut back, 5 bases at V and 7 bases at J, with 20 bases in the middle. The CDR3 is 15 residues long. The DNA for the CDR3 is TGTGCCAGTAGTCCCGAAGGATCCAGGGGAATTGAAGCTTTCTTT. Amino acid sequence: CASSPEGSRGIEAFF.

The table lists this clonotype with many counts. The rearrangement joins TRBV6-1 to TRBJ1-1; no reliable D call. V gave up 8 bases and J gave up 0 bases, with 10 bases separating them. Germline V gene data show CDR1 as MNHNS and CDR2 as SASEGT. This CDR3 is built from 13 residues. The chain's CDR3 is CASFRQMNTEAFF. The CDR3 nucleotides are TGTGCCAGCTTCAGGCAGATGAACACTGAAGCTTTCTTT.

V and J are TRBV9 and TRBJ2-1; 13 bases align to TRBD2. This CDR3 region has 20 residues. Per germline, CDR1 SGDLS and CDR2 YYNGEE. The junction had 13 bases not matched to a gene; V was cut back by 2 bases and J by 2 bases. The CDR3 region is CASSVTGTETSGGPYNEQFF. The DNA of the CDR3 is TGTGCCAGCAGCGTTACCGGGACAGAGACTAGCGGGGGGCCCTACAATGAGCAGTTCTTC.

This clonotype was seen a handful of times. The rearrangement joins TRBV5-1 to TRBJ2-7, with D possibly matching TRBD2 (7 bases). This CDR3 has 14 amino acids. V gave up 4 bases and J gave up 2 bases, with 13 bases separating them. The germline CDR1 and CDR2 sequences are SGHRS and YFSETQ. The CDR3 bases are TGCGCCAGCAGCGGGGGGGCCCTGGCCTACGAGCAGTACTTC. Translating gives CASSGGALAYEQYF. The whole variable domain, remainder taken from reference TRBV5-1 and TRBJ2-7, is KAGVTQTPRYLIKTRGQQVTLSCSPISGHRSVSWYQQTPGQGLQFLFEYFSETQRNKGNFPGRFSGRQFSNSRSEMNVSTLELGDSALYLCASSGGALAYEQYFGPGTRLTVT.

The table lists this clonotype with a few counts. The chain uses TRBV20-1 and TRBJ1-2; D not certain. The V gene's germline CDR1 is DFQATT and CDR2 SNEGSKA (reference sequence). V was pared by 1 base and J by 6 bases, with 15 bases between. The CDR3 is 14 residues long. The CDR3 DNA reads TGCAGTGCTAGAGTATCCGGAATTCGGCATGGCTACACCTTC. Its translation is CSARVSGIRHGYTF.

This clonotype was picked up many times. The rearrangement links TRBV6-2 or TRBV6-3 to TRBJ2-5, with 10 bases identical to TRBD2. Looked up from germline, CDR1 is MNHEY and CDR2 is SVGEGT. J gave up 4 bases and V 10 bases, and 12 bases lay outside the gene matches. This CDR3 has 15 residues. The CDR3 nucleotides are TGTGCCACCGCCGAAGCGGGAGGGCCTAGAGAGACCCAGTACTTC. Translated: CATAEAGGPRETQYF.

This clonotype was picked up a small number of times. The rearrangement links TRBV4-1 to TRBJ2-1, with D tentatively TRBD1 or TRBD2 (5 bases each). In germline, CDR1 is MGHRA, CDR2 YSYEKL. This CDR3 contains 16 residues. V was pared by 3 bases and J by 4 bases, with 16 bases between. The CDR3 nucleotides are TGCGCCAGCAGCCATCTTACAGGTGGGGGTTACAATGAGCAGTTCTTC. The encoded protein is CASSHLTGGGYNEQFF.

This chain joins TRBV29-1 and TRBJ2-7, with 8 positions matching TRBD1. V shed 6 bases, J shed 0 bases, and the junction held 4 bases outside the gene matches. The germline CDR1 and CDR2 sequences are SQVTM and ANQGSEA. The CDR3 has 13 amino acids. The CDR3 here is CSVMDRDSYEQYF. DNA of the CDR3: TGCAGCGTGATGGACAGGGACTCCTACGAGCAGTACTTC.

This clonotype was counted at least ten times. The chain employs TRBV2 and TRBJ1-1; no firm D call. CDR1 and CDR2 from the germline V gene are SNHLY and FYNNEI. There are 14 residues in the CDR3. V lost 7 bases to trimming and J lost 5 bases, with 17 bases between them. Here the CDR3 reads CASTRDKKLTEAFF. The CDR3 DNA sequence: TGTGCCAGCACTAGGGATAAAAAGTTGACTGAAGCTTTCTTT.

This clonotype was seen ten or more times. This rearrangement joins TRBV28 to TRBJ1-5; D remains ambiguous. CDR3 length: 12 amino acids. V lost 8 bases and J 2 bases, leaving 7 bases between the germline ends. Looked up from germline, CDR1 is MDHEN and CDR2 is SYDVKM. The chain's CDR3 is CASREGNQPQHF. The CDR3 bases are TGTGCCAGCCGAGAGGGCAATCAGCCCCAGCATTTT.

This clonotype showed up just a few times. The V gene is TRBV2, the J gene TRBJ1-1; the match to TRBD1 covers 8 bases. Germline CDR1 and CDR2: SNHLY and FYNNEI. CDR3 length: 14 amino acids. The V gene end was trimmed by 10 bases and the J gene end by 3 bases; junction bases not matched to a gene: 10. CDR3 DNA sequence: TGTGCCACCAGAGCGGGACAGGAGTACACTGAAGCTTTCTTT. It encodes CATRAGQEYTEAFF.

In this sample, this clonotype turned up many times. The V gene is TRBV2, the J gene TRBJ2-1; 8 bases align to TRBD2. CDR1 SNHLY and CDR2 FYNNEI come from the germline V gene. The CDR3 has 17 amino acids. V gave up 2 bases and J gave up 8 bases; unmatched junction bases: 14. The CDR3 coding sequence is TGTGCCAGCAGTGAATTTCCTCCAGCGGGAGTATCCCATGAGCAGTTCTTC. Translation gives CASSEFPPAGVSHEQFF.

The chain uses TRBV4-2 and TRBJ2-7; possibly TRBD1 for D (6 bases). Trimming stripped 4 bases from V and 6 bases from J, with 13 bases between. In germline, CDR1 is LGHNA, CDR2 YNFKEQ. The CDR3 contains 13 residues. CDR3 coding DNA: TGTGCCAGCAGCCCTTCAGGGGTCTCCGAGCAGTACTTC. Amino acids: CASSPSGVSEQYF.